Presented here are 10 T cell receptor beta chains from one specimen sequenced in a study of blood T cell repertoires in COVID-19. Sequenced by immunoSEQ multiplex PCR; TCRdb stores in-frame clones only, minus some. The sample has about 210,000 clones; about 86% are singletons. The material sequenced was peripheral blood. The receptor set was obtained from a woman in her seventies with acute or convalescent COVID-19.

This chain joins TRBV5-1 and TRBJ1-4, with 7 nucleotides matching TRBD1. CDR3 length: 14 residues. In germline, CDR1 is SGHRS, CDR2 YFSETQ. J was trimmed by 2 bases and V by 5 bases; bases with no gene match: 3. CDR3 in DNA: TGCGCCAGCAGTCTACAGGGGACTAATGAAAAACTGTTTTTT. It translates to CASSLQGTNEKLFF.

This chain connects TRBV7-2 to TRBJ2-1; 11 bases map to TRBD2. Germline assignment: CDR1 SGHTA and CDR2 FQGNSA. CDR3 length: 17 amino acids. With V trimmed by 1 base and J by 7 bases, 9 bases remained unmatched. The CDR3 loop reads CASSLGLLAGARNEQFF. For the CDR3, the DNA is TGTGCCAGCAGCTTAGGCTTACTAGCGGGAGCGAGGAATGAGCAGTTCTTC. Looking up the rest from reference TRBV7-2 and TRBJ2-1 gives the full variable domain: GAGVSQSPSNKVTEKGKDVELRCDPISGHTALYWYRQSLGQGLEFLIYFQGNSAPDKSGLPSDRFSAERTGGSVSTLTIQRTQQEDSAVYLCASSLGLLAGARNEQFFGPGTRLTVL.

The chain combines TRBV6-2 or TRBV6-3 with TRBJ2-4; no firm D call. The V end was cut by 2 bases, the J end by 2 bases, with 7 bases between. The CDR3 consists of 14 residues. Germline assignment: CDR1 MNHEY and CDR2 SVGEGT. The CDR3 coding sequence is TGTGCCAGCAGTTACGGCGGATCCAAAAACATTCAGTACTTC. This encodes CASSYGGSKNIQYF.

This chain joins TRBV18 and TRBJ2-7; the match to TRBD2 covers 9 bases. This CDR3 is 15 amino acids long. The ends lost 3 bases at V and 5 bases at J; junction bases unmatched: 8. Germline V gene lookup returns CDR1 KGHSH and CDR2 LQKENI. The CDR3 DNA reads as TGTGCCAGCTCACCCCTTAGCGGGAGTAGTAACGAGCAGTACTTC. The encoded protein is CASSPLSGSSNEQYF.

The rearrangement joins TRBV18 to TRBJ2-1; TRBD2 might be the D (5 bases). The CDR3 consists of 16 residues. The germline V gene has CDR1 KGHSH and CDR2 LQKENI. Trimming cost V 5 bases and J 0 bases, with 14 bases left between them. CDR3 region: CASSLRTGSSYNEQFF. The CDR3 DNA sequence: TGTGCCAGCTCATTGAGGACGGGGAGCTCCTACAATGAGCAGTTCTTC. Drawing the rest from reference TRBV18 and TRBJ2-1, the complete variable domain is NAGVMQNPRHLVRRRGQEARLRCSPMKGHSHVYWYRQLPEEGLKFMVYLQKENIIDESGMPKERFSAEFPKEGPSILRIQQVVRGDSAAYFCASSLRTGSSYNEQFFGPGTRLTVL.

There are many counts of this clone. The genes are TRBV19 and TRBJ2-2; D is uncertain. The V and J ends lost 3 bases and 0 bases respectively, with 5 bases between them. This CDR3 comprises 14 residues. From germline, CDR1 is LNHDA and CDR2 SQIVND (reference sequence). CDR3 DNA sequence: TGTGCCAGTAGTATGCTAGCGAACACCGGGGAGCTGTTTTTT. Translation gives CASSMLANTGELFF.

V usage is TRBV5-1 and J usage is TRBJ2-7; 7 positions agree with TRBD1. CDR1 and CDR2 (germline): SGHRS, YFSETQ. This CDR3 is built from 14 residues. The J segment lost 3 bases and the V segment lost 0 bases, leaving 3 bases of the junction unmatched. CDR3 DNA sequence: TGCGCCAGCAGCTTGGGACAGGGAGTCTACGAGCAGTACTTC. Residues: CASSLGQGVYEQYF. Supplemented by reference TRBV5-1 and TRBJ2-7, the full variable domain reads KAGVTQTPRYLIKTRGQQVTLSCSPISGHRSVSWYQQTPGQGLQFLFEYFSETQRNKGNFPGRFSGRQFSNSRSEMNVSTLELGDSALYLCASSLGQGVYEQYFGPGTRLTVT.

The chain recombines TRBV9 with TRBJ1-1; no clear D gene. Germline CDR1 and CDR2: SGDLS and YYNGEE. Trimming took off 0 bases at V and 0 bases at J, with 9 bases between the two ends. The CDR3 extends over 15 amino acids. CDR3: CASSVGGLMNTEAFF. The CDR3 DNA follows: TGTGCCAGCAGCGTAGGAGGGCTCATGAACACTGAAGCTTTCTTT.

This chain connects TRBV18 to TRBJ2-7, with 8 bases that match TRBD2. Germline trimming cut 6 bases from V and 0 bases from J; bases unmatched to any gene: 7. The CDR3 runs to 15 residues. The germline CDR1 and CDR2 sequences are KGHSH and LQKENI. In nucleotides, the CDR3 is TGTGCCAGCTCGTCAAGCGGGGGAATCTCCTACGAGCAGTACTTC. It specifies CASSSSGGISYEQYF.

V gene TRBV27 combines with J gene TRBJ1-1; TRBD1 might be the D (6 bases). This CDR3 contains 17 residues. V lost 5 bases and J lost 6, with 25 bases in between. Germline V gene sequence: CDR1 MNHEY, CDR2 SMNVEV (reference sequence). The DNA of the CDR3 is TGTGCCAGCAGTCTAAAACCATACCAGGGGCGTACCGCTGAAGCTTTCTTT. Translation: CASSLKPYQGRTAEAFF.